This T cell receptor (beta chain) appears in the sequencing data of a study of blood T cell repertoires in COVID-19. Study context: Samples came from the United States, Italy and Spain, spanning acute and convalescent COVID-19. PBMCs, B-cell-depleted T cells, or T cells provided the cDNA or gDNA that made up the material.

V lost 6 bases to trimming and J lost 0 bases; unmatched junction nucleotides: 19. This CDR3 is 19 amino acids long. The V gene's germline CDR1 is ENHRY and CDR2 SYGVKD. Participants were placed into cohorts based on the clinical history they reported. As handled by the study authors: The assay estimated nucleated cells by amplifying reference gene primers. Libraries were prepared by immunoSEQ multiplex PCR; TCRdb keeps only in-frame clonotypes and omits some of them. The DNA gave D and trimming, while V, J and clone size come from that table. This table holds roughly 240,000 clones, 86% found once. V and J are TRBV10-3 and TRBJ2-7; 8 bases agree with TRBD1. The sequence came from a woman aged 45-60 years who had recovered from COVID-19. Sequencing used PBMCs or T cells enriched from blood (not recorded which). The CDR3 sequence: CAIRSDRGISGPSSYEQYF. The CDR3, as DNA: TGTGCCATCAGATCAGACAGGGGAATAAGCGGGCCTAGCTCCTACGAGCAGTACTTC.